This T cell receptor beta chain emerged from a study of blood T cell repertoires in COVID-19. About the study: Donors in the United States, Italy and Spain gave samples during acute or convalescent COVID-19. PBMCs, B-cell-depleted T cells, or T cells provided the cDNA or gDNA that made up the material.

V dropped 2 bases and J dropped 6 bases, with 19 bases sitting between them. The CDR3 runs 16 residues. Germline assignment: CDR1 SNHLY and CDR2 FYNNEI. In the authors' methods: From reference gene primer amplification, estimates of nucleated cell counts were derived. Assay used: immunoSEQ multiplex PCR; TCRdb lists only in-frame clones, some missing. D and trimming come from the DNA, and the V and J calls and clone size come from that table. The sample lists about 240,000 clones; 85% to 90% were seen once. V gene TRBV2 combines with J gene TRBJ1-1; D remains unclear. The sequenced sample consisted of peripheral blood. The clonotype originates from a man in his sixties with acute or convalescent COVID-19. CDR3 sequence (DNA): TGTGCCAGCAGTGAAAACCCCCTGGGTCTGAGGGCTGAAGCTTTCTTT. This encodes CASSENPLGLRAEAFF.